This is a list of T cell receptor beta chains from one sample in a study of neoadjuvant anti-PD-1 for oral cavity cancer. This table comes from immunoSEQ multiplex PCR, and its TCRdb copy is limited to in-frame clones, with some not included. The sample contains fewer than 20,000 clones, approximately 70% of which appear only once. Sequenced material: PBMCs, taken before nivolumab (anti-PD-1) treatment. All receptors derive from a person aged 35 to 85 with oral cavity squamous cell carcinoma. The conserved cysteine and the conserved F or W are not part of the CDR3 here. D genes are given only for firm matches.

V gene	J gene	D gene	CDR3 protein
TRBV5-1	TRBJ2-3	-	ASSLGGTSTDTQY
TRBV6-1	TRBJ1-5	-	ASSEWAGTSNQPQH
TRBV6-6	TRBJ2-7	TRBD1	ASTNRDSGNEQY
TRBV5-6	TRBJ2-5	TRBD2	ASSLDPGLAGVGQETQY
TRBV7-3	TRBJ2-2	-	ASSLFPHTGELF
TRBV7-9	TRBJ1-1	-	ASSLWSGGLGTEAF
TRBV10-3	TRBJ2-1	-	AISDSIYEQF
TRBV2	TRBJ1-5	-	ASLSSPNQPQH
TRBV5-1	TRBJ1-4	-	ASSSGTGREKLF
TRBV9	TRBJ2-3	-	ASSVAVQAGTDTQY
TRBV5-1	TRBJ1-4	TRBD1	ASSATGAAANEKLF
TRBV11-2	TRBJ2-6	-	ASSRRVDVSGANVLT
TRBV7-6	TRBJ2-5	TRBD2	ASSRLLAGGPGETQY
TRBV14	TRBJ1-2	TRBD1	ASSLGTGVYGYT
TRBV5-1	TRBJ2-7	-	ASGPSQGTHYEQY
TRBV5-1	TRBJ1-4	TRBD1	ASSLGQGGEKLF
TRBV10-2	TRBJ1-5	-	ASSVGYGQPQH
TRBV30	TRBJ1-2	-	AWSVGAGYT
TRBV29-1	TRBJ1-4	TRBD1	SVERTGGEKLF
TRBV6-1	TRBJ2-3	TRBD2	ASTPTSGGTDTQY
TRBV2	TRBJ2-7	-	ATGQTYEQY
TRBV6-4	TRBJ1-2	TRBD1	ASSSGQGRGYT
TRBV2	TRBJ2-1	TRBD2	ATKQYLAGEGNEQF
TRBV10-1	TRBJ2-7	TRBD1	ASSDRQGPYEQY
TRBV6-6	TRBJ2-3	-	ATQRGADTQY
TRBV10-3	TRBJ1-2	TRBD1	AISADRGRDGYT
TRBV6-5	TRBJ2-2	-	ASRPPRANTGELF
TRBV29-1	TRBJ2-3	-	SWARTTDTQY
TRBV7-9	TRBJ2-1	-	ASSFLEGTRV
TRBV6-6	TRBJ1-5	-	ASRGGQPQH
TRBV19	TRBJ1-5	-	ASSPPGGVSNQPQH
TRBV11-2	TRBJ2-1	TRBD2	ASSLSLAGRNEQF
TRBV29-1	TRBJ1-5	-	SVRNGGNQPQH
TRBV29-1	TRBJ2-7	TRBD2	SVVAGANYEQY
TRBV2	TRBJ2-5	-	ASSEREETQY
TRBV29-1	TRBJ1-1	-	SVVVTANTEAF
TRBV4-1	TRBJ1-2	-	ASSQDRGYGYGYT
TRBV5-1	TRBJ2-3	-	ASSPTEASTDTQY
TRBV7-8	TRBJ2-1	-	ASSVGRSSYNEQF
TRBV30	TRBJ2-3	TRBD2	AWSVSSGRQDTQY
TRBV27	TRBJ1-2	-	ASSLQWTASNGYT